This T cell receptor beta chain stems from a study of T cells after yellow fever vaccination. This clonotype was seen a handful of times. CDR1 is SGHAT, CDR2 FQNNGV, per germline. Trimming shortened V by 1 base and J by 3 bases, and 9 bases separated the two germline ends. This CDR3 region has 15 residues. A 5'RACE template-switching step, the method used to make TCR cDNA, added a universal primer site and UMIs. MiXCR, run by TCRdb on the 5' RACE reads, gives a single entry per CDR3 protein. The sample holds about 500,000 distinct CDR3 sequences, about a sixth seen once. V and J are TRBV11-2 and TRBJ2-2; tentatively, D is TRBD1 (5 bases). Specimen: PBMCs, collected less than 6 days after the first yellow fever vaccination. The receptor's source is a man aged 18-30 years who received the YFV17D yellow fever vaccine. In nucleotides, the CDR3 is TGTGCCAGCAGCTTAGGACAGATTTACACCGGGGAGCTGTTTTTT. Its translation is CASSLGQIYTGELFF.